A single sample is the source of the 21 T cell receptor beta chains below, sequenced in a study of blood T cell repertoires in COVID-19. Sequenced by immunoSEQ multiplex PCR; TCRdb stores in-frame clones only, minus some. Here the sample spans 160,000 or so clones, 80% being singletons. The sample taken for sequencing was PBMCs or T cells enriched from blood (not recorded which). The receptors shown here come from a man aged 40-50 years who had recovered from COVID-19.

This clone occurred a few times. The V call is TRBV19, the J call TRBJ1-2, with D possibly being TRBD1 (6 bases). The CDR3 sequence is 15 residues long. Germline V gives CDR1 LNHDA, CDR2 SQIVND (reference sequence). Trimming cost V 7 bases and J 2 bases, with 17 bases left between them. CDR3 in amino acids: CASTWNGGGNYGYTF. The CDR3 nucleotides read TGTGCCAGTACTTGGAACGGGGGGGGCAACTATGGCTACACCTTC.

The sample holds one count of this clone. The gene calls are TRBV2 and TRBJ1-1, with 8 bases matching TRBD1. Germline CDR1 reads SNHLY; CDR2 reads FYNNEI. V dropped 5 bases and J dropped 5; count of bases not matched to a gene: 13. CDR3 length: 16 residues. The CDR3 bases are TGTGCCAGCAGTCGGGATGTCCAGGGGGCGCGGACTGAAGCTTTCTTT. It yields the protein CASSRDVQGARTEAFF.

The rearrangement joins TRBV5-6 to TRBJ1-5; TRBD1 matches at 7 bases. Germline V lookup: CDR1 SGHDT, CDR2 YYEEEE. This CDR3 contains 15 residues. V trimming: 4 bases; J trimming: 1 base; junction bases outside the gene matches: 5. CDR3 residues: CASSDGGQSNQPQHF. As DNA, the CDR3 is TGTGCCAGCAGCGACGGGGGACAGAGCAATCAGCCCCAGCATTTT.

The CDR3 region is CASSSKLASRPTDTQYF. In DNA, the CDR3 is TGTGCCAGCAGCTCGAAGCTAGCGTCCCGACCCACAGATACGCAGTATTTT. This sequence joins TRBV11-2 and TRBJ2-3; D might be TRBD2 (6 bases). V was trimmed by 4 bases and J by 2 bases, leaving 19 bases between them. The CDR3 runs to 17 residues. The V gene's germline CDR1 is SGHAT and CDR2 FQNNGV.

The CDR3 DNA reads as TGTGCCAGCAGCTCCCGGGGAAGCGGGGGACCCACCGGGGAGCTGTTTTTT. This encodes CASSSRGSGGPTGELFF. The rearrangement joins TRBV7-8 to TRBJ2-2, with 8 bases aligning to TRBD2. CDR1 and CDR2 (germline): SGHVS, FQNEAQ. The CDR3 sequence is 17 residues long. V lost 4 bases and J lost 4; bases outside the gene matches: 11.

The rearrangement joins TRBV6-1 to TRBJ1-6, with 10 bases fitting TRBD1. Germline CDR1 reads MNHNS; CDR2 reads SASEGT. The CDR3 covers 16 residues. Unmatched junction bases numbered 6, after V lost 3 bases and J lost 7 bases. CDR3 DNA: TGTGCCAGCAGTGACAAGGGACAGGGGAGGAATTCACCCCTCCACTTT. Encoded protein: CASSDKGQGRNSPLHF.

This clone has only a few counts. The V call is TRBV6-2 or TRBV6-3, the J call TRBJ2-5, with D maybe TRBD2 (5 bases). This CDR3 spans 14 amino acids. The germline V and J ends were trimmed by 6 bases and 5 bases, with 16 bases remaining between them. The germline CDR1 and CDR2 sequences are MNHEY and SVGEGT. The CDR3 here is CASSLGPKRETQYF. CDR3 sequence (DNA): TGTGCCAGCAGCCTGGGCCCAAAGCGGGAGACCCAGTACTTC.

This clone has a single count. The chain combines TRBV7-3 with TRBJ2-5, with 16 nucleotides matching TRBD2. The germline CDR1 and CDR2 sequences are SGHTA and FQGTGA. Unmatched junction bases numbered 6, after V lost 6 bases and J lost 5 bases. This CDR3 region has 16 residues. The CDR3, as DNA: TGTGCCAGCAGTCTAGGGACTAGCGGGGGGGTGGAGACCCAGTACTTC. Amino acid sequence: CASSLGTSGGVETQYF.

A few counts support this clone. The chain joins TRBV4-1 to TRBJ1-6, with TRBD1 as a possible D gene (6 bases). CDR3 size: 16 residues. V was pared by 2 bases and J by 0 bases, with 8 bases between. Per germline, CDR1 MGHRA and CDR2 YSYEKL. CDR3 coding DNA: TGCGCCAGCAGCCAAACAGGGAGCTCCTATAATTCACCCCTCCACTTT. The encoded protein is CASSQTGSSYNSPLHF.

The chain employs TRBV2 and TRBJ1-3, with D possibly TRBD1 on 6 matching bases. Germline CDR1 SNHLY, CDR2 FYNNEI. The CDR3 covers 15 residues. Deletions cut 3 bases from V and 2 bases from J, with 11 bases between. The CDR3 reads CASSEQGIPGNTIYF. The CDR3 DNA reads as TGTGCCAGCAGTGAGCAGGGGATCCCTGGAAACACCATATATTTT.

This clone showed up just a few times. V and J are TRBV15 and TRBJ2-2; unclear D gene. The CDR3 runs to 15 residues. Looked up from germline, CDR1 is LNHNV and CDR2 is YYDKDF (reference sequence). V was shortened by 3 bases and J by 2 bases, with 10 bases between the two germline ends. In DNA, the CDR3 is TGTGCCACCAGCAGGGTCATAAGCAACACCGGGGAGCTGTTTTTT. It translates to CATSRVISNTGELFF.

The chain combines TRBV11-2 with TRBJ1-1; D remains unclear. The CDR3 totals 15 residues. The V and J ends lost 5 bases and 1 base respectively, with 14 bases between them. Germline CDR1 reads SGHAT; CDR2 reads FQNNGV. Written as DNA, the CDR3 is TGTGCCAGCAGCCCTAGTAGTAGAAAGAACACTGAAGCTTTCTTT. Its translation: CASSPSSRKNTEAFF. The variable domain in full, completed from reference TRBV11-2 and TRBJ1-1, reads EAGVAQSPRYKIIEKRQSVAFWCNPISGHATLYWYQQILGQGPKLLIQFQNNGVVDDSQLPKDRFSAERLKGVDSTLKIQPAKLEDSAVYLCASSPSSRKNTEAFFGQGTRLTVV.

This clone was observed a handful of times. The sample holds other DNA sequences that translate to the same CDR3. The rearrangement links TRBV15 to TRBJ1-2; 7 nucleotides match TRBD1. Germline CDR1 and CDR2: LNHNV and YYDKDF (reference sequence). With V trimmed by 0 bases and J by 3 bases, 1 base remained unmatched. This CDR3 spans 14 amino acids. This chain's CDR3 is CATSRDRGDYGYTF. For the CDR3, the DNA is TGTGCCACCAGCAGAGACAGGGGGGACTATGGCTACACCTTC.

The chain links TRBV5-5 to TRBJ2-3, with a weak D call TRBD1 (6 bases). V dropped 4 bases and J dropped 4 bases, with 19 bases sitting between them. The CDR3 contains 16 residues. The germline V gene has CDR1 SGHKS and CDR2 YYEKEE (reference sequence). Here the CDR3 reads CASSQSTGRRADTQYF. CDR3 coding DNA: TGTGCCAGCAGCCAATCGACAGGCCGAAGGGCAGATACGCAGTATTTT.

This clone was detected once. The rearrangement uses TRBV24-1 and TRBJ2-7, with no clear D. Germline CDR1 and CDR2: KGHDR and SFDVKD. Deletions cut 1 base from V and 0 bases from J, with 15 bases between. CDR3 size: 17 residues. This chain's CDR3 is CATSDLFNQVSSYEQYV. The CDR3 DNA reads as TGTGCCACCAGTGATTTATTTAATCAGGTATCCTCCTACGAGCAGTACGTC.

The chain uses TRBV3-1 (or the pseudogene TRBV3-2) and TRBJ2-7; possible D gene TRBD1, 5 bases. CDR1 is LGHDT and CDR2 is YNNKEL in the germline V gene (reference sequence). This CDR3 contains 13 residues. V was shortened by 5 bases and J by 2 bases, with 10 bases between the two germline ends. CDR3: CASSRQGTYEQYF. The CDR3 coding sequence is TGTGCCAGCAGCAGGCAGGGTACCTACGAGCAGTACTTC.

This clone was picked up one time. As DNA, the CDR3 is TGTGCCAGCAGTTACGGGACAGGGGTGACTGAAGCTTTCTTT. This sequence encodes CASSYGTGVTEAFF. The chain joins TRBV6-5 to TRBJ1-1; 10 nucleotides agree with TRBD1. This CDR3 spans 14 amino acids. Losses at the gene ends were 2 bases for V and 5 bases for J; bases not matched to a gene: 2. The germline V gene has CDR1 MNHEY and CDR2 SVGAGI.

The chain combines TRBV27 with TRBJ1-5; 8 bases fit TRBD1. This CDR3 has 15 residues. J lost 2 bases, V lost 6 bases, and 6 bases had no gene match. CDR1 is MNHEY and CDR2 is SMNVEV in the germline V gene (reference sequence). The CDR3 spells CASSRTGIGNQPQHF. DNA of the CDR3: TGTGCCAGCAGCCGGACAGGGATCGGCAATCAGCCCCAGCATTTT.

DNA of the CDR3: TGTGCCTTGGGCGGGAATGAGCAGTTCTTC. Protein sequence: CALGGNEQFF. J is TRBJ2-1 and V is TRBV28; D may be TRBD2 (5 bases). This CDR3 has 10 amino acids. Germline loops: CDR1 MDHEN, CDR2 SYDVKM. With 11 bases removed from V and 7 bases from J, the gap between germline ends came to 9 bases.

This clone was detected only once. V is TRBV5-4 and J is TRBJ1-2; 8 positions agree with TRBD1. This CDR3 is 15 amino acids long. The ends lost 2 bases at V and 7 bases at J; junction bases unmatched: 10. Germline CDR1 SGHNT, CDR2 YYREEE (reference sequence). The CDR3 DNA reads TGTGCCAGCAGCTTCCCTCCTCAGGGGGCTGGTGGCTACACCTTC. It encodes CASSFPPQGAGGYTF. Using reference TRBV5-4 and TRBJ1-2 for the parts outside the CDR3, the full variable domain is ETGVTQSPTHLIKTRGQQVTLRCSSQSGHNTVSWYQQALGQGPQFIFQYYREEENGRGNFPPRFSGLQFPNYSSELNVNALELDDSALYLCASSFPPQGAGGYTFGSGTRLTVV.

The V and J genes are TRBV7-2 and TRBJ1-2, with unresolved D. Trimming cost V 1 base and J 2 bases, with 8 bases left between them. In germline, CDR1 is SGHTA, CDR2 FQGNSA. The CDR3 has 14 amino acids. CDR3 sequence (DNA): TGTGCCAGCAGCTTAGGTAGCAGCAACTATGGCTACACCTTC. Amino acids: CASSLGSSNYGYTF.